The clone carrying this T cell receptor (beta chain) appeared a single time. Trimming took off 3 bases at V and 3 bases at J, with 8 bases between the two ends. This CDR3 is 14 amino acids long. Germline CDR1 is MNHEY and CDR2 is SMNVEV (reference sequence). The sample originates from a study of T cell changes during pregnancy in multiple sclerosis. Method: immunoSEQ multiplex PCR; TCRdb's copy keeps in-frame clones and lacks some. Found here are approximately 70,000 clones, around 90% of them singletons; the top ten hold approximately 1.4%. The sequencing here drew on peripheral blood, taken in the second trimester of pregnancy. The chain uses TRBV27 and TRBJ2-2, with D unclear. This clonotype originated in a female donor in good health, enrolled as a control in a pregnancy study. The CDR3 sequence: CASSFSQDTGELFF. CDR3 nucleotides: TGTGCCAGCAGTTTTTCCCAGGACACCGGGGAGCTGTTTTTT.